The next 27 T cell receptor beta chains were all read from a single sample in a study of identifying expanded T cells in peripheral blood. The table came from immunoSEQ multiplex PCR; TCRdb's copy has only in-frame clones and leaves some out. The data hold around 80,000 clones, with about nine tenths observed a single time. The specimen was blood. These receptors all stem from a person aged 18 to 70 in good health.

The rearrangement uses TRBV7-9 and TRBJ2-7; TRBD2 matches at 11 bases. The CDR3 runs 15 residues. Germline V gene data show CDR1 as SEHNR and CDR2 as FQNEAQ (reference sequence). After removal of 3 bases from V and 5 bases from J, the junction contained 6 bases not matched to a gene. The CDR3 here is CASSFRLAGMNEQYF. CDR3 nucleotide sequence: TGTGCCAGCAGCTTCCGACTAGCGGGAATGAACGAGCAGTACTTC.

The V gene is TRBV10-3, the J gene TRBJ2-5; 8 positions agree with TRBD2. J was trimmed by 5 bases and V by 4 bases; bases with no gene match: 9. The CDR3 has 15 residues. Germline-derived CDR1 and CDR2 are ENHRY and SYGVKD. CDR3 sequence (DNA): TGTGCCATCAGTGTTGGGGGGACTAGGTCGGAGACCCAGTACTTC. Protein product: CAISVGGTRSETQYF.

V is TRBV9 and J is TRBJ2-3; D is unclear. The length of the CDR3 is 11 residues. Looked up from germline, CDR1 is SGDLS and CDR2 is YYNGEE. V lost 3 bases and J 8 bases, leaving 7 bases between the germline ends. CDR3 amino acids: CASSALGTQYF. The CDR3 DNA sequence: TGTGCCAGCAGCGCCCTGGGTACGCAGTATTTT.

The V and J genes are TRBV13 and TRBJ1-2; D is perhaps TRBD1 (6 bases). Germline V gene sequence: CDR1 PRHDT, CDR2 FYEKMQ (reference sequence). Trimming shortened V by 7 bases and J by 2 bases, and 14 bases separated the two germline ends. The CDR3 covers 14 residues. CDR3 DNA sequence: TGTGCCAGCAACCCGCGGGGGCTCAACTATGGCTACACCTTC. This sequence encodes CASNPRGLNYGYTF. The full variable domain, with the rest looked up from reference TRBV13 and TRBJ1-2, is AAGVIQSPRHLIKEKRETATLKCYPIPRHDTVYWYQQGPGQDPQFLISFYEKMQSDKGSIPDRFSAQQFSDYHSELNMSSLELGDSALYFCASNPRGLNYGYTFGSGTRLTVV.

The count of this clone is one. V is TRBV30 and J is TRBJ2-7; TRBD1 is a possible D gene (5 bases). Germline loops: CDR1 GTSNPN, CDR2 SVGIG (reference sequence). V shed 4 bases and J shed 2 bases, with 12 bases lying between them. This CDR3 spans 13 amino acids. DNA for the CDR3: TGTGCCTGGACGAAGGACATGGCCTACGAGCAGTACTTC. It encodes CAWTKDMAYEQYF.

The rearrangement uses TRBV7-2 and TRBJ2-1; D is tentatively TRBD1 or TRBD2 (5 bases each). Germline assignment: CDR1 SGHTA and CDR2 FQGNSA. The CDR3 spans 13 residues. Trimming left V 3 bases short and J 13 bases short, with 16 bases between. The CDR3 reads CASSFPGSRIQFF. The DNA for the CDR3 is TGTGCCAGCAGCTTCCCAGGGAGTCGGATACAGTTCTTC.

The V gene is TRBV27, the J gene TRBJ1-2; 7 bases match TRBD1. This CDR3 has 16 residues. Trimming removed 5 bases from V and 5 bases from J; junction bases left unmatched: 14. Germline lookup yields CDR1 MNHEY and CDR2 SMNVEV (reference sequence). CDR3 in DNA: TGTGCCAGCAGTCCATTTCCCTCGACAGGGTTGTATGGCTACACCTTC. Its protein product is CASSPFPSTGLYGYTF.

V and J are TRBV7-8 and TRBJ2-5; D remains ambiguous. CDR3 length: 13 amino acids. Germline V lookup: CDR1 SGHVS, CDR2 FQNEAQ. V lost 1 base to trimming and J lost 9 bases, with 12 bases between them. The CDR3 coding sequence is TGTGCCAGCAGCTTAGAAGTGGCCGGATCCCAGTACTTC. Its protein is CASSLEVAGSQYF.

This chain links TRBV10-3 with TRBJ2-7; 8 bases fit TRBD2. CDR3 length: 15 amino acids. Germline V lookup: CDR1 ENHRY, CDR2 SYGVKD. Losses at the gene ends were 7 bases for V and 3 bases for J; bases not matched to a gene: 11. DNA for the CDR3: TGTGCCATCAAAGGGGATGGGGCGGGAGGCTACGAGCAGTACTTC. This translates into CAIKGDGAGGYEQYF.

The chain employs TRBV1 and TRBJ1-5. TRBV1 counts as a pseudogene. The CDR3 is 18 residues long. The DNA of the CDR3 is TGCACCAGCAGCCAAGAAAGGAAAGAAGACCCTAGCAATCAGCCCCAGCATTTT. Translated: CTSSQERKEDPSNQPQHF.

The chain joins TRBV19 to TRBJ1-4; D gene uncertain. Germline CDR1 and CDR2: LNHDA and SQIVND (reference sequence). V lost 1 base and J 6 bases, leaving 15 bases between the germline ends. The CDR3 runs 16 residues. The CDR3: CASSIGYRGGDEKLFF. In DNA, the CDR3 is TGTGCCAGTAGTATAGGGTATCGGGGAGGAGATGAAAAACTGTTTTTT.

CDR3 coding DNA: TGTGCCAGCAAACCGGGTCGGGGATCAGATACGCAGTATTTT. This gives the protein CASKPGRGSDTQYF. The chain uses TRBV6-5 and TRBJ2-3, with a weak D call TRBD2 (5 bases). This CDR3 spans 14 amino acids. The V end lost 7 bases, the J end lost 4 bases, and 15 bases lay between the germline ends. CDR1 is MNHEY, CDR2 SVGAGI, per germline.

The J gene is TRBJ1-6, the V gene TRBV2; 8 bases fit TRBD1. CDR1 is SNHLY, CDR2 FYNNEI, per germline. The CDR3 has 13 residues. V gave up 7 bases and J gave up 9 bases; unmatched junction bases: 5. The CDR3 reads CASTGQGGSPLHF. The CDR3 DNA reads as TGTGCCAGCACCGGACAGGGTGGTTCACCCCTCCACTTT.

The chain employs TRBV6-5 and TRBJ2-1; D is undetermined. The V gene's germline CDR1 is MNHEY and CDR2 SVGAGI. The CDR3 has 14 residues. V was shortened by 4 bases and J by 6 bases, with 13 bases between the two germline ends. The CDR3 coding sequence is TGTGCCAGCAGTTTCTCGATACCTCGCAATGAGCAGTTCTTC. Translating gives CASSFSIPRNEQFF.

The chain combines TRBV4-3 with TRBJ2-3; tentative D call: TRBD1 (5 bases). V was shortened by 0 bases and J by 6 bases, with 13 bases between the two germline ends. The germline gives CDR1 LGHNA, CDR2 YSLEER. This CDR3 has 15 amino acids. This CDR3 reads CASSQDLQVLDTQYF. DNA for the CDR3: TGCGCCAGCAGCCAAGATCTACAGGTGCTTGATACGCAGTATTTT.

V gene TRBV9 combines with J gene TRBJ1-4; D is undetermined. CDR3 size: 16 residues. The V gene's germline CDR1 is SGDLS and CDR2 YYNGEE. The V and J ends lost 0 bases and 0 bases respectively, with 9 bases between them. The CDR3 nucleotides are TGTGCCAGCAGCGTAGGGGAGACCTCAACTAATGAAAAACTGTTTTTT. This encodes CASSVGETSTNEKLFF.

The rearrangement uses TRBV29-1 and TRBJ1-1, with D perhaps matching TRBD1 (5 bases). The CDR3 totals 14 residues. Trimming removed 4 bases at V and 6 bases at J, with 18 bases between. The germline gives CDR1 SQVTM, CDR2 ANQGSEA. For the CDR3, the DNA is TGCAGCGTTGGACGGGACGACAGTCTCGCTGAAGCTTTCTTT. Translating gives CSVGRDDSLAEAFF.

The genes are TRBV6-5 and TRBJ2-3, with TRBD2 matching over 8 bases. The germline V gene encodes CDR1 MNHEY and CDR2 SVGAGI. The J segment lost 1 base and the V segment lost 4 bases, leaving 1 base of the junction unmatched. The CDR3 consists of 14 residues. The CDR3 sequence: CASSWTSRTDTQYF. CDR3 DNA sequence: TGTGCCAGCAGTTGGACTAGCCGCACAGATACGCAGTATTTT.

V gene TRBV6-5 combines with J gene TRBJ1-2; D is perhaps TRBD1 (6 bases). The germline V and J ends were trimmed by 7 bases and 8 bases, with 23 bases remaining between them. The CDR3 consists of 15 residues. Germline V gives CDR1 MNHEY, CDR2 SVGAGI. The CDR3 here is CASTYEFRGAGGYTF. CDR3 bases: TGTGCCAGCACCTACGAGTTTAGGGGGGCAGGCGGCTACACCTTC.

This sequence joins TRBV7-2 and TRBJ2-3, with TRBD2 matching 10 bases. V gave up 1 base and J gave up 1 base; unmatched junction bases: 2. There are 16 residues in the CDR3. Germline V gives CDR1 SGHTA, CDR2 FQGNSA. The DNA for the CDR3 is TGTGCCAGCAGCTTAGGTACTAGCGGGGGCACAGATACGCAGTATTTT. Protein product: CASSLGTSGGTDTQYF.

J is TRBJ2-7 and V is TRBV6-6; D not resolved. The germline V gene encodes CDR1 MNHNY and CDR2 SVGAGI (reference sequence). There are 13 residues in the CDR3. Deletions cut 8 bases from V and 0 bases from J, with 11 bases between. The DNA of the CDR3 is TGTGCCAGCGCCCGGATGAGCTCCTACGAGCAGTACTTC. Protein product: CASARMSSYEQYF.

The CDR3 bases are TGTGCCAGCAGTTTACCCGGCAGTTCCTACGAGCAGTACTTC. Protein product: CASSLPGSSYEQYF. The genes are TRBV28 and TRBJ2-7; D gene unclear. Per the germline V gene, CDR1 is MDHEN and CDR2 is SYDVKM. V was shortened by 2 bases and J by 1 base, with 9 bases between the two germline ends. The CDR3 runs 14 residues. The variable domain in full, with the rest retrieved from reference TRBV28 and TRBJ2-7, is DVKVTQSSRYLVKRTGEKVFLECVQDMDHENMFWYRQDPGLGLRLIYFSYDVKMKEKGDIPEGYSVSREKKERFSLILESASTNQTSMYLCASSLPGSSYEQYFGPGTRLTVT.

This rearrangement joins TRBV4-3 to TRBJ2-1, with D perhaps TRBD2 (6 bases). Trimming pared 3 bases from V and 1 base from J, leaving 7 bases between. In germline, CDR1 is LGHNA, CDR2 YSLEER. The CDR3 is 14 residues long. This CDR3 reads CASSQGTSYNEQFF. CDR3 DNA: TGCGCCAGCAGCCAGGGGACTTCCTACAATGAGCAGTTCTTC.

The CDR3 sequence: CSVEENPGETQYF. The CDR3 region has the DNA TGCAGCGTTGAAGAGAATCCTGGAGAGACCCAGTACTTC. The chain uses TRBV29-1 and TRBJ2-5; D call uncertain. Germline values: CDR1 SQVTM, CDR2 ANQGSEA. The V and J ends lost 0 bases and 4 bases respectively, with 9 bases between them. The CDR3 totals 13 residues.

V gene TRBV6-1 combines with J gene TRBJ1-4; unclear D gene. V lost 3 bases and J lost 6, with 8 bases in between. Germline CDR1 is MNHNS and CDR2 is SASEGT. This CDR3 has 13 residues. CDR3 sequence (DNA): TGTGCCAGCAGTGATTCTACCTATGAAAAACTGTTTTTT. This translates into CASSDSTYEKLFF.

CDR3 nucleotide sequence: TGCGCCAGCAGCCCTGACAACTCTGGAAACACCATATATTTT. It codes for CASSPDNSGNTIYF. The chain couples TRBV5-1 to TRBJ1-3; D is ambiguous. Looked up from germline, CDR1 is SGHRS and CDR2 is YFSETQ. Trimming cost V 4 bases and J 0 bases, with 8 bases left between them. The CDR3 extends over 14 amino acids.

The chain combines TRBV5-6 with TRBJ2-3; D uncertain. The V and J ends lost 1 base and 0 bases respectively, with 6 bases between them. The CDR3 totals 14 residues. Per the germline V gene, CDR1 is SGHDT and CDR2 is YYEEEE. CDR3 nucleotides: TGTGCCAGCAGCTTGTCGTTCAGCACAGATACGCAGTATTTT. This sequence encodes CASSLSFSTDTQYF. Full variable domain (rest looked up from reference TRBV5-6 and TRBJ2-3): DAGVTQSPTHLIKTRGQQVTLRCSPKSGHDTVSWYQQALGQGPQFIFQYYEEEERQRGNFPDRFSGHQFPNYSSELNVNALLLGDSALYLCASSLSFSTDTQYFGPGTRLTVL.